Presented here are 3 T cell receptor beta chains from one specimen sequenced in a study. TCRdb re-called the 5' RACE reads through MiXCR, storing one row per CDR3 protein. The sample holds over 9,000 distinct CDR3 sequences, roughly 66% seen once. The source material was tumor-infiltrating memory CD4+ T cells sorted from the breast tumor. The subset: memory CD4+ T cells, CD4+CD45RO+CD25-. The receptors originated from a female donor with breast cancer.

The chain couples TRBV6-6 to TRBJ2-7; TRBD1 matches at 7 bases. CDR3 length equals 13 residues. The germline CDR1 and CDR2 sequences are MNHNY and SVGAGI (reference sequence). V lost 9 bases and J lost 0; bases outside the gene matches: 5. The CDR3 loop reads CASRGLSSYEQYF. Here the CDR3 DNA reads TGTGCCAGTAGGGGGCTTAGCTCCTACGAGCAGTACTTC.

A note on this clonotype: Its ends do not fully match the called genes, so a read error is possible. In DNA form, the CDR3 reads TGTGTCAGCAGCTTACATAGCCAAGAGACCCAGTACTTC. Its translation: CVSSLHSQETQYF. The rearrangement joins TRBV7-3 to TRBJ2-5; D uncertain. This CDR3 has 13 residues. From germline, CDR1 is SGHTA and CDR2 FQGTGA. Looking up the rest from reference TRBV7-3 and TRBJ2-5 gives the full variable domain: GAGVSQTPSNKVTEKGKYVELRCDPISGHTALYWYRQSLGQGPEFLIYFQGTGAADDSGLPNDRFFAVRPEGSVSTLKIQRTERGDSAVYLCVSSLHSQETQYFGPGTRLLVL.

CDR3 sequence: CASSLGGGTEAFF. The CDR3 coding sequence is TGCGCCAGCAGCCTGGGGGGTGGCACTGAAGCTTTCTTT. The chain uses TRBV4-3 and TRBJ1-1, with D possibly being TRBD1 (5 bases). Deletions cut 4 bases from V and 4 bases from J, with 10 bases between. CDR1 LGHNA and CDR2 YSLEER come from the germline V gene. This CDR3 comprises 13 residues.